Reported below is one TCR beta chain. What it recognizes is unknown. Measured with immunoSEQ multiplex PCR; TCRdb has only the in-frame clones, and not every one. The sample records tens of thousands of clones, around 95% being singletons. The sample originates from a study of Tregs in tolerant kidney transplant recipients. The CDR3 has 15 amino acids. Germline CDR1 SGHTA, CDR2 FQGNSA. V gave up 5 bases and J gave up 0 bases; unmatched junction bases: 5. General study points: Activated donor B cell expansion appeared to reveal the most relevant donor-specific TCRbeta repertoire.

This TCR derives from a human donor in good health. V usage is TRBV7-2 and J usage is TRBJ2-7; TRBD2 agrees at 9 bases. The sequenced sample was Tregs from blood cultured with allogeneic cells. The DNA for the CDR3 is TGTGCCAGCAGCCTTACTAGCGGGCGCTCCTACGAGCAGTACTTC. It codes for CASSLTSGRSYEQYF.